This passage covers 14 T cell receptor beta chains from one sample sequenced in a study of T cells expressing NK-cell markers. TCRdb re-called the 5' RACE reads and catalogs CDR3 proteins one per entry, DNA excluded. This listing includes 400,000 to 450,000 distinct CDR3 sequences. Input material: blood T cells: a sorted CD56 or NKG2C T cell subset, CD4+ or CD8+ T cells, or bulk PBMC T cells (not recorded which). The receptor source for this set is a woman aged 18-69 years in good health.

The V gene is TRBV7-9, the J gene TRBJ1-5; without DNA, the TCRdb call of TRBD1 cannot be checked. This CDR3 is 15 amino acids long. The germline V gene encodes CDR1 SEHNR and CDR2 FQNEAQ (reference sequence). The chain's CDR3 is CASSLDGTGNQPQHF.

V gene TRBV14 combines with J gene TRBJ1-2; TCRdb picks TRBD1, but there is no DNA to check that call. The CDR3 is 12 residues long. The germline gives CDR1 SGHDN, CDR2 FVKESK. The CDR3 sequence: CASNFGGEGYTF.

The CDR3 loop is CASSYSSVAGVPYNEQFF. This chain links TRBV6-5 with TRBJ2-1; absent DNA, TCRdb's TRBD1 call cannot be checked. The germline gives CDR1 MNHEY, CDR2 SVGAGI. This CDR3 comprises 18 residues.

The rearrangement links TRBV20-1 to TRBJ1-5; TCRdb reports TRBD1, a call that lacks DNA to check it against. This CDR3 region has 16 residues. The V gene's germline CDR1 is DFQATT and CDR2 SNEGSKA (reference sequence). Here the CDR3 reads CSAPRLGRAGSQPQHF.

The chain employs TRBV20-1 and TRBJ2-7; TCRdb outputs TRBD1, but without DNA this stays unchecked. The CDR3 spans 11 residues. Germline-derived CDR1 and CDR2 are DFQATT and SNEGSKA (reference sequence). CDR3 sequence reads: CSASGGFEQYF.

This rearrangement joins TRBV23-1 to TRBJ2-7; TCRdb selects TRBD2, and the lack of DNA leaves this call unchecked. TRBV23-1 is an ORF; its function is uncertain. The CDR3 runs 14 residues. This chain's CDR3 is CASSQQGPPYEQYF.

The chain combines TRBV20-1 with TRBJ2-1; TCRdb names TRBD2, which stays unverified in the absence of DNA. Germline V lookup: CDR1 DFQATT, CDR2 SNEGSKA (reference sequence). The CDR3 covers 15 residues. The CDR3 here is CSAREARTGYNEQFF.

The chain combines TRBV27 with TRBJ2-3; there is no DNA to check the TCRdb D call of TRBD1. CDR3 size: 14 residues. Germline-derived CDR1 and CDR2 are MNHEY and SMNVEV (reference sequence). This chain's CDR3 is CASSPGTGTDTQYF.

CDR3 region: CASSIYGTGDTDTQYF. The chain has TRBV19 and TRBJ2-3; checking the TCRdb D call of TRBD1 is not possible without DNA. CDR3 size: 16 residues. Germline V lookup: CDR1 LNHDA, CDR2 SQIVND (reference sequence).

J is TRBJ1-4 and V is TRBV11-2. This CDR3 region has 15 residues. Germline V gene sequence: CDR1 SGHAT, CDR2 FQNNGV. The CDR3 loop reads CASSLVGGLGEKLFF. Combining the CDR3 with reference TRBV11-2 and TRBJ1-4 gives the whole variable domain EAGVAQSPRYKIIEKRQSVAFWCNPISGHATLYWYQQILGQGPKLLIQFQNNGVVDDSQLPKDRFSAERLKGVDSTLKIQPAKLEDSAVYLCASSLVGGLGEKLFFGSGTQLSVL.

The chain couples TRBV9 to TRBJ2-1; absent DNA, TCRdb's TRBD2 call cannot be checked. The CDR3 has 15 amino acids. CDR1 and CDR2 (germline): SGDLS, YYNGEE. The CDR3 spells CASSARLAIGNEQFF. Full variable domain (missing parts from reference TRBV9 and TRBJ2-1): DSGVTQTPKHLITATGQRVTLRCSPRSGDLSVYWYQQSLDQGLQFLIQYYNGEERAKGNILERFSAQQFPDLHSELNLSSLELGDSALYFCASSARLAIGNEQFFGPGTRLTVL.

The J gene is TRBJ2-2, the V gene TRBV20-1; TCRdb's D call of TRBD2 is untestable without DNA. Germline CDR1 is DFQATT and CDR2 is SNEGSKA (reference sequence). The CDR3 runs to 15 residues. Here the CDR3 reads CSASFAAPNTGELFF.

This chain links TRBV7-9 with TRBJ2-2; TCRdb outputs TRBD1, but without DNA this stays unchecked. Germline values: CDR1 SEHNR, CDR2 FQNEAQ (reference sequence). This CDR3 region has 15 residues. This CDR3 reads CASSFDSANTGELFF.

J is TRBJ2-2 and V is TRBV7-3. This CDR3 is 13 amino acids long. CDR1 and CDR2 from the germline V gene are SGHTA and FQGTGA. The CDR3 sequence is CASRPGNTGELFF.